This T cell receptor beta chain was captured in a study of glioma-infiltrating T cells after dendritic cell vaccination (dated by TCRdb to the mid-2010s). With respect to the entire study: A cohort of approximately 15 glioblastoma patients from Phase I and II dendritic cell vaccination trials was included, of whom 9 were newly diagnosed and 6 had recurrent disease. To make the vaccine, monocyte-derived dendritic cells were cultured for 7 to 8 days with IL-4 and GM-CSF and then pulsed overnight with autologous tumor lysate. Each patient got three intradermal injections of the dendritic cell vaccine, spaced at biweekly intervals, in the arm below the axilla. Between the early 2000s and the early 2010s, patients were given autologous tumor lysate-pulsed dendritic cell vaccination. Survival after dendritic cell vaccination was correlated with TCR sequencing metrics, including TIL content and tumor-blood repertoire overlap. Deep sequencing of TCR beta CDR3 regions was used to quantify tumor-infiltrating lymphocyte content and compare tumor and blood repertoires in dendritic cell-vaccinated glioblastoma patients.

The time point label of this sample denotes: after dendritic cell vaccination, including at tumor progression/relapse. Patients were selected on the basis of adequate residual fresh-frozen tumor tissue and more than two years of available survival data. Although molecular status otherwise differed among the glioblastoma patients, no patient had an isocitrate dehydrogenase mutation. PBMC were collected before vaccination, two weeks after the third vaccination, and at tumor progression if tumor progression occurred. Genomic DNA was extracted with the Qiagen DNeasy Blood extraction Kit. TCRB CDR3 regions were amplified from roughly 1.8 ug genomic DNA, or all available DNA if less, using the immunoSEQ assay. Multiplex PCR used 60 forward primers for TCR V beta segments and 13 reverse primers for J beta segments. To estimate reads per starting template, synthetic control templates were spiked into each sample at limiting dilution. Reads of 87 bp were generated by sequencing on the Illumina HiSeq System. The source study handled its data this way. PCR and sequencing errors were removed by a nearest neighbor algorithm that merged closely related sequences. TCR overlap was measured as the percentage of unique tumor TCR beta sequences also present in the same patient's peripheral blood. In its TCRdb copy, this immuneACCESS table keeps in-frame sequences only and misses some clones. Where compared with another copy, unresolved V genes explain less than half of these, and the others have no known cause. Clonal size and the V and J genes are those of that table, whereas D and trimming came from the DNA. The sample table records some 24,000 clones; just under 90% of these occur just once. In total, the top ten clones hold about 3.2% of the sample.

This clone was observed once. There is no known antigen for this receptor. Base qualities are missing; no much larger clone stands one base away. The investigation overall reported the following: Higher estimated pretreatment TIL content predicted longer time to progression and overall survival after dendritic cell vaccination. No direct relationship between TCR clonality and survival was found, suggesting a diverse polyclonal response may matter. The cohort was small and heterogeneous, only a few patients had full blood and tumor sets, and even fewer had initial-recurrent tumor pairs. The TCR overlap response model with three groups was called speculative and said to need prospective validation.

Looking up the germline V gene yields CDR1 SGHVS and CDR2 FNYEAQ. Trimming at the junction amounts to 0 bases on V and 5 bases on J, and the germline ends lie 11 bases apart. The CDR3 sequence holds 15 residues, the cysteine and phenylalanine included. Only the CDR3 portion is preserved as DNA: 45 bases, with reading frame beginning at the first base. The V and J genes are TRBV7-6 and TRBJ2-1; there is no confident call for the D gene. This TCR derives from a human donor with glioblastoma. Sequences were derived from blood, sampled after dendritic cell vaccination. CDR3 reads: CASSLATIRNNEQFF. The nucleotides read TGTGCCAGCAGCTTAGCGACAATCCGTAACAATGAGCAGTTCTTC. Joined to the reference TRBV7-6 and TRBJ2-1 proteins, this CDR3 gives the full variable domain: GAGVSQSPRYKVTKRGQDVALRCDPISGHVSLYWYRQALGQGPEFLTYFNYEAQQDKSGLPNDRFSAERPEGSISTLTIQRTEQRDSAMYRCASSLATIRNNEQFFGPGTRLTVL.